The subject of this entry is one T cell receptor beta chain. Using immunoSEQ multiplex PCR, the repertoire was profiled, and TCRdb retains in-frame clones only, with some absent. Of 130,000 to 150,000 clones listed, about 87% are singletons. The sample is drawn from a study of blood T cell repertoires in COVID-19. CDR1 is SGHNT, CDR2 YENEEA, per germline. The V gene end was trimmed by 4 bases and the J gene end by 1 base; junction bases not matched to a gene: 7. CDR3 length equals 16 residues. This clonotype was obtained from a woman aged 50 to 60 with acute or convalescent COVID-19. This chain connects TRBV11-3 to TRBJ1-1; 9 bases match TRBD1. Sequencing was performed on peripheral blood. This CDR3 is CASSSRTGAGNTEAFF. CDR3 nucleotides: TGTGCCAGCAGCTCGCGGACAGGGGCGGGGAACACTGAAGCTTTCTTT.